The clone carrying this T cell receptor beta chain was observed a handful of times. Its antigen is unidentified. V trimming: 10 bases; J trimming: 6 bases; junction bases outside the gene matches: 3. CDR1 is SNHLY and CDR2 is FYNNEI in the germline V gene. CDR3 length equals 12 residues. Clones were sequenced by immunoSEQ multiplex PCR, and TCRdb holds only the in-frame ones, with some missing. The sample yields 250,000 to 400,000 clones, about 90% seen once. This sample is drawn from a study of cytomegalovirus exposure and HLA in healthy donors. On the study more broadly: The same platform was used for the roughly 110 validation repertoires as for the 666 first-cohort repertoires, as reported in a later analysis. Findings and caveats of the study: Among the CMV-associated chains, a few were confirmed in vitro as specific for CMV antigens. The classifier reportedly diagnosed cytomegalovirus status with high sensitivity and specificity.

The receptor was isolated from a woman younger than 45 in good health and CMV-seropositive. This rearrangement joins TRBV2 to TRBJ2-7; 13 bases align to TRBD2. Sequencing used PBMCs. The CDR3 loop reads CAIGLAGVEQYF. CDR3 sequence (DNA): TGTGCCATTGGACTAGCGGGAGTCGAGCAGTACTTC.